The 31 T cell receptor beta chains given below trace back to one sample, sequenced in a study of cytomegalovirus exposure and HLA in healthy donors. Researchers ran the PCR with 60 Vbeta and 13 Jbeta primers. Sequenced by immunoSEQ multiplex PCR; TCRdb stores in-frame clones only, minus some. The sample holds roughly 120,000 clones, roughly four fifths seen once. Specimen: PBMCs. Every receptor here comes from a woman aged 18-29 years in good health and CMV-seronegative.

V is TRBV7-2 and J is TRBJ2-7, with TRBD2 matching over 8 bases. J gave up 2 bases and V 4 bases, and 7 bases lay outside the gene matches. The CDR3 is 15 amino acids. Germline V gene lookup returns CDR1 SGHTA and CDR2 FQGNSA. The CDR3: CASSSTPGGAYEQYF. In DNA, the CDR3 is TGTGCCAGCAGCTCTACCCCGGGGGGGGCCTACGAGCAGTACTTC. The variable domain in full, with the rest retrieved from reference TRBV7-2 and TRBJ2-7, is GAGVSQSPSNKVTEKGKDVELRCDPISGHTALYWYRQSLGQGLEFLIYFQGNSAPDKSGLPSDRFSAERTGGSVSTLTIQRTQQEDSAVYLCASSSTPGGAYEQYFGPGTRLTVT.

This clone has only a few counts. In nucleotides, the CDR3 is TGTGCCAGCAGTGTGACGGGAATGAACACTGAAGCTTTCTTT. It specifies CASSVTGMNTEAFF. V gene TRBV2 combines with J gene TRBJ1-1; D is unclear. Germline lookup yields CDR1 SNHLY and CDR2 FYNNEI. Deletions cut 4 bases from V and 0 bases from J, with 9 bases between. The CDR3 is made up of 14 amino acids. The entire variable domain, with the rest obtained from reference TRBV2 and TRBJ1-1, is as follows: EPEVTQTPSHQVTQMGQEVILRCVPISNHLYFYWYRQILGQKVEFLVSFYNNEISEKSEIFDDQFSVERPDGSNFTLKIRSTKLEDSAMYFCASSVTGMNTEAFFGQGTRLTVV.

This clone is a singleton in its sample. The CDR3 sequence: CAISESLAGKASTDTQYF. CDR3 DNA: TGTGCCATCAGTGAGAGTCTAGCGGGAAAAGCTAGCACAGATACGCAGTATTTT. V gene TRBV10-3 combines with J gene TRBJ2-3, with TRBD2 identical over 9 bases. J was trimmed by 0 bases and V by 2 bases; bases with no gene match: 9. This CDR3 has 18 amino acids. Germline-derived CDR1 and CDR2 are ENHRY and SYGVKD.

The chain is built from TRBV6-1 and TRBJ2-3, with 13 bases aligning to TRBD2. The germline V gene encodes CDR1 MNHNS and CDR2 SASEGT. J lost 5 bases, V lost 6 bases, and 5 bases had no gene match. The CDR3 is 15 residues long. The DNA of the CDR3 is TGTGCCAGCAGGCTACTAGCGGGGGGGCTAGATACGCAGTATTTT. It yields the protein CASRLLAGGLDTQYF.

For the CDR3, the DNA is TGTGCCAGCAGGGGACTAGCAAGAATCACAGATACGCAGTATTTT. Its protein is CASRGLARITDTQYF. V is TRBV2 and J is TRBJ2-3; 9 bases align to TRBD2. Trimming took 6 bases from V and 2 from J; bases not matched to a gene: 6. This CDR3 is 15 amino acids long. CDR1 SNHLY and CDR2 FYNNEI come from the germline V gene.

The V call is TRBV19, the J call TRBJ2-2; 14 positions match TRBD2. With 5 bases clipped from V and 6 bases from J, the junction kept 8 bases outside the gene matches. This CDR3 is 17 amino acids long. CDR1 is LNHDA and CDR2 is SQIVND in the germline V gene (reference sequence). The CDR3 DNA sequence: TGTGCCAGTAGTTCCGCCGGACTAGCGGGGGGACCCGGGGAGCTGTTTTTT. This translates into CASSSAGLAGGPGELFF.

This clone has only one observation. This chain uses TRBV7-8 with TRBJ1-5; 10 positions match TRBD1. After removal of 4 bases from V and 9 bases from J, the junction contained 9 bases not matched to a gene. Germline V gene lookup returns CDR1 SGHVS and CDR2 FQNEAQ. CDR3 size: 15 residues. The CDR3 spells CASSYYGQGGGPQHF. The CDR3 region has the DNA TGTGCCAGCAGCTACTATGGACAGGGGGGTGGGCCCCAGCATTTT.

This chain joins TRBV5-1 and TRBJ2-1, with TRBD1 identical over 9 bases. The CDR3 runs 17 residues. CDR1 SGHRS and CDR2 YFSETQ come from the germline V gene. Germline trimming cut 4 bases from V and 7 bases from J; bases unmatched to any gene: 15. The CDR3 sequence is CASSNTGTGLADNEQFF. CDR3 nucleotide sequence: TGCGCCAGCAGCAATACCGGGACAGGGTTAGCGGATAATGAGCAGTTCTTC.

This clone has more than one count but fewer than ten. In DNA form, the CDR3 reads TGTGCCAGTGGCCAAGGACAGGGATTCACTGAAGCTTTCTTT. It yields the protein CASGQGQGFTEAFF. The J gene is TRBJ1-1, the V gene TRBV19; 8 bases line up with TRBD1. The CDR3 consists of 14 residues. Trimming took 8 bases from V and 4 from J; bases not matched to a gene: 9. Germline CDR1 is LNHDA and CDR2 is SQIVND (reference sequence).

On this clone itself: Other DNA sequences in this specimen translate into the identical CDR3. The chain uses TRBV29-1 and TRBJ1-1; TRBD1 is a possible D gene (6 bases). Trimming removed 7 bases from V and 4 bases from J, with 16 bases in between. Germline V gene data show CDR1 as SQVTM and CDR2 as ANQGSEA. CDR3 size: 13 residues. As DNA, the CDR3 is TGCAGCGGGTCTATACAGGGTAGCACTGAAGCTTTCTTT. It translates to CSGSIQGSTEAFF.

V usage is TRBV15 and J usage is TRBJ2-7; tentatively, D is TRBD2 (6 bases). This CDR3 is built from 13 residues. Trimming removed 4 bases at V and 0 bases at J, with 7 bases between. Per the germline V gene, CDR1 is LNHNV and CDR2 is YYDKDF (reference sequence). This chain's CDR3 is CATSTGLSYEQYV. CDR3 bases: TGTGCCACCAGCACGGGACTCTCCTACGAGCAGTACGTC.

This rearrangement joins TRBV18 to TRBJ2-7, with 10 positions matching TRBD1. Per germline, CDR1 KGHSH and CDR2 LQKENI. This CDR3 has 15 amino acids. The ends lost 2 bases at V and 3 bases at J; junction bases unmatched: 4. The DNA for the CDR3 is TGTGCCAGCTCACCAGGTGGACAGGGGGTCTACGAGCAGTACTTC. Translation gives CASSPGGQGVYEQYF.

This chain uses TRBV18 with TRBJ1-5, with D unclear. This CDR3 region has 14 residues. The germline V gene has CDR1 KGHSH and CDR2 LQKENI. Trimming stripped 1 base from V and 2 bases from J, with 6 bases between. The CDR3 loop is CASSPQEGNQPQHF. Written as DNA, the CDR3 is TGTGCCAGCTCACCACAGGAGGGCAATCAGCCCCAGCATTTT.

V and J are TRBV7-2 and TRBJ1-4, with D unclear. Trimming took 1 base from V and 4 from J, leaving 10 bases between them. The CDR3 runs 15 residues. The germline gives CDR1 SGHTA, CDR2 FQGNSA. The CDR3 DNA reads as TGTGCCAGCAGCTTAGTCCCCCAGCGTAATGAAAAACTGTTTTTT. It specifies CASSLVPQRNEKLFF.

This clone was seen only a few times. The rearrangement joins TRBV18 to TRBJ1-4; 7 bases agree with TRBD1. Germline V gene sequence: CDR1 KGHSH, CDR2 LQKENI. The ends lost 2 bases at V and 5 bases at J; junction bases unmatched: 5. This CDR3 has 15 amino acids. The CDR3 protein is CASSPADRRNEKLFF. Here the CDR3 DNA reads TGTGCCAGCTCACCAGCGGACAGGAGAAATGAAAAACTGTTTTTT. The whole variable domain, filled in from reference TRBV18 and TRBJ1-4, reads NAGVMQNPRHLVRRRGQEARLRCSPMKGHSHVYWYRQLPEEGLKFMVYLQKENIIDESGMPKERFSAEFPKEGPSILRIQQVVRGDSAAYFCASSPADRRNEKLFFGSGTQLSVL.

The V gene is TRBV19, the J gene TRBJ2-7; weak D call: TRBD1 (6 bases). V lost 7 bases to trimming and J lost 0 bases, with 13 bases between them. Germline V gives CDR1 LNHDA, CDR2 SQIVND (reference sequence). The CDR3 covers 14 residues. The CDR3 loop is CASKTTGYSYEQYF. For the CDR3, the DNA is TGTGCCAGTAAAACGACAGGCTACTCCTACGAGCAGTACTTC.

The CDR3 nucleotides read TGTGCCAGCTCACTCAGCGGGAGCTCCTACAATGAGCAGTTCTTC. The encoded protein is CASSLSGSSYNEQFF. The V call is TRBV18, the J call TRBJ2-1; 8 bases are a match to TRBD2. This CDR3 contains 15 residues. V lost 4 bases, J lost 0 bases, and 2 bases stayed unmatched. Germline lookup yields CDR1 KGHSH and CDR2 LQKENI.

The chain joins TRBV5-6 to TRBJ1-1; maybe TRBD1 (5 bases). CDR1 SGHDT and CDR2 YYEEEE come from the germline V gene. Between the trimmed V and J ends, which lost 3 bases and 11 bases, there was a span of 20 bases. The CDR3 is made up of 14 amino acids. The CDR3 loop reads CASSWGDSLKKAFF. The CDR3 coding sequence is TGTGCCAGCAGCTGGGGGGACTCACTTAAGAAGGCTTTCTTT.

V and J are TRBV6-4 and TRBJ2-1; 13 nucleotides line up with TRBD2. The CDR3 consists of 14 residues. In germline, CDR1 is MRHNA, CDR2 SNTAGT. Losses at the gene ends were 3 bases for V and 7 bases for J; bases not matched to a gene: 0. CDR3 DNA: TGTGCCAGCAGTGAGGGACTAGCGGGGAATGAGCAGTTCTTC. Its protein is CASSEGLAGNEQFF.

The genes are TRBV27 and TRBJ2-7, with TRBD2 identical over 9 bases. The germline CDR1 and CDR2 sequences are MNHEY and SMNVEV (reference sequence). With 5 bases clipped from V and 7 bases from J, the junction kept 12 bases outside the gene matches. This CDR3 contains 15 residues. CDR3 in amino acids: CASSHRASGAGEQYF. CDR3 sequence (DNA): TGTGCCAGCAGTCATAGGGCTAGCGGGGCAGGGGAGCAGTACTTC.

The chain recombines TRBV7-2 with TRBJ2-3, with 12 positions matching TRBD2. The CDR3 consists of 16 residues. The germline V gene has CDR1 SGHTA and CDR2 FQGNSA. Trimming removed 4 bases from V and 1 base from J; junction bases left unmatched: 3. In DNA form, the CDR3 reads TGTGCCAGCAGCTCCGCTAGCGGGGGGGGCACAGATACGCAGTATTTT. This sequence encodes CASSSASGGGTDTQYF.

The chain has TRBV2 and TRBJ1-1; weak D call: TRBD1 (6 bases). V was shortened by 7 bases and J by 0 bases, with 15 bases between the two germline ends. This CDR3 region has 15 residues. Germline-derived CDR1 and CDR2 are SNHLY and FYNNEI. The chain's CDR3 is CASIGQPGMNTEAFF. CDR3 in DNA: TGTGCCAGCATAGGACAGCCAGGCATGAACACTGAAGCTTTCTTT.

The chain links TRBV5-4 to TRBJ2-7, with 14 bases lining up with TRBD2. The CDR3 extends over 15 amino acids. Trimming at V came to 4 bases and at J to 3 bases, leaving 3 bases not matched to a gene. CDR1 and CDR2 from the germline V gene are SGHNT and YYREEE (reference sequence). This CDR3 reads CASSPGLAGGYEQYV. The CDR3 bases are TGTGCCAGCAGCCCCGGACTAGCGGGGGGCTACGAGCAGTACGTC.

The chain couples TRBV7-2 to TRBJ1-3, with D unclear. The ends were cut back, 3 bases at V and 1 base at J, with 10 bases in the middle. The CDR3 has 15 residues. Germline V gene lookup returns CDR1 SGHTA and CDR2 FQGNSA. The CDR3 DNA reads TGTGCCAGCAGCTTTGAAGGGAGTTCTGGAAACACCATATATTTT. Protein sequence: CASSFEGSSGNTIYF.

The chain combines TRBV2 with TRBJ1-2; 7 bases map to TRBD1. This CDR3 has 14 amino acids. CDR1 and CDR2 (germline): SNHLY, FYNNEI. V shed 5 bases and J 6 bases; nucleotides not matched to a gene: 9. The CDR3 loop is CASSPTGVFDGYTF. The CDR3, as DNA: TGTGCCAGCAGTCCTACAGGGGTGTTCGATGGCTACACCTTC.

The chain carries TRBV2 and TRBJ2-5; possible D gene TRBD1, 6 bases. Germline V gene sequence: CDR1 SNHLY, CDR2 FYNNEI. The CDR3 extends over 11 amino acids. V lost 7 bases to trimming and J lost 4 bases, with 7 bases between them. The CDR3 spells CASTQGETQYF. As DNA, the CDR3 is TGTGCCAGCACACAGGGAGAGACCCAGTACTTC.

The V call is TRBV28, the J call TRBJ1-5, with D perhaps TRBD1 (6 bases). Trimming left V 1 base short and J 4 bases short, with 11 bases between. This CDR3 spans 15 amino acids. The germline V gene encodes CDR1 MDHEN and CDR2 SYDVKM. CDR3 loop: CASSLFTTGNQPQHF. The CDR3 DNA is TGTGCCAGCAGTTTATTTACTACAGGGAATCAGCCCCAGCATTTT.

CDR3 amino acids: CASKGGYGYTF. The CDR3 DNA reads as TGTGCCAGCAAGGGAGGATATGGCTACACCTTC. The J gene is TRBJ1-2, the V gene TRBV28; D not certain. This CDR3 comprises 11 residues. V was trimmed by 7 bases and J by 5 bases, leaving 8 bases between them. The germline gives CDR1 MDHEN, CDR2 SYDVKM.

By its share, this clone is medium-sized. J is TRBJ1-6 and V is TRBV9, with D possibly being TRBD1 (6 bases). Per the germline V gene, CDR1 is SGDLS and CDR2 is YYNGEE. Deletions cut 3 bases from V and 14 bases from J, with 12 bases between. This CDR3 has 12 residues. The CDR3 nucleotides read TGTGCCAGCAGCGATAAACAGGGTACCCTCCACTTT. Protein product: CASSDKQGTLHF.

V is TRBV2 and J is TRBJ2-1; 7 nucleotides align to TRBD2. Germline CDR1 SNHLY, CDR2 FYNNEI. The CDR3 loop spans 15 amino acids. V dropped 4 bases and J dropped 10; count of bases not matched to a gene: 13. The CDR3 is CASSVGSGSPREQFF. In DNA form, the CDR3 reads TGTGCCAGCAGTGTGGGTAGCGGGTCCCCGCGGGAGCAGTTCTTC.

The chain employs TRBV13 and TRBJ1-5; perhaps TRBD1 as D (5 bases). V lost 3 bases, J lost 4 bases, and 10 bases lay in between. This CDR3 comprises 14 residues. The germline V gene encodes CDR1 PRHDT and CDR2 FYEKMQ (reference sequence). CDR3 sequence (DNA): TGTGCCAGCAGCTTGGGGCCGGCTAATCAGCCCCAGCATTTT. Residues: CASSLGPANQPQHF.